The clone carrying this TCR beta chain was observed once. The data belong to a study of blood T cell repertoires in COVID-19. The overall study: PBMCs, B-cell-depleted T cells, or T cells were the source of the cDNA or gDNA that made up the material.

There are 14 residues in the CDR3. The germline V gene has CDR1 MDHEN and CDR2 SYDVKM. Trimming took 6 bases from V and 6 from J, leaving 15 bases between them. Assay: immunoSEQ multiplex PCR; the TCRdb copy retains only in-frame clones and omits some. The sample yields under 400,000 clones, about 88% seen once. Enrolled through a virtual design, the participants were between 18 and 89 years of age and came from 24 US areas. Clinical history reported by participants formed the basis on which cohorts were assigned. The specimen was PBMCs or T cells enriched from blood (not recorded which). The sequence came from a woman in her 30s who had been exposed to COVID-19. The V call is TRBV28, the J call TRBJ1-5; D possibly corresponds to TRBD1 (6 bases). Written as DNA, the CDR3 is TGTGCCAGCAGGGCAGGGGTAGTGGGTCAGCCCCAGCATTTT. It translates to CASRAGVVGQPQHF.